What follows are 4 T cell receptor beta chains derived from one specimen sequenced in a study of TIL therapy for anti-PD-1-resistant metastatic lung cancer. Time point described: pre-treatment sample, taken before nivolumab and TIL therapy. The tumor samples were excised metastases, mostly pleural nodules or supraclavicular lymph nodes. Sequencing used immunoSEQ v3. The table came from immunoSEQ multiplex PCR; TCRdb's copy has only in-frame clones and leaves some out. This sample has approximately 27,000 clones, with around 70% found just once. The specimen comprised tumor tissue, sampled at baseline. The receptors derive from a person aged 25-80 years with non-small cell lung cancer.

To note about this clone: At one end, the junction sequence differs from germline, possibly due to a read error. Other DNA sequences in the sample encode the same CDR3. The rearrangement joins TRBV5-6 to TRBJ2-7; D unresolved. This CDR3 comprises 13 residues. Looked up from germline, CDR1 is SGHDT and CDR2 is YYEEEE. The CDR3 loop reads CASSSVDSYEQYF. CDR3 bases: TGTGCCAGTAGCTCCGTTGACTCCTACGAGCAGTACTTC.

The V and J genes are TRBV19 and TRBJ2-2, with 8 bases fitting TRBD2. Trimming at V came to 10 bases and at J to 1 base, leaving 14 bases not matched to a gene. Germline lookup yields CDR1 LNHDA and CDR2 SQIVND (reference sequence). The length of the CDR3 is 17 residues. The CDR3 DNA follows: TGTGCCACTAAGGACAGTTGGCGGGGGGAGAACACCGGGGAGCTGTTTTTT. Protein product: CATKDSWRGENTGELFF.

This clone appeared a few times. V is TRBV7-9 and J is TRBJ2-1; 12 nucleotides agree with TRBD2. Per germline, CDR1 SEHNR and CDR2 FQNEAQ (reference sequence). The CDR3 has 19 residues. After removal of 4 bases from V and 5 bases from J, the junction contained 15 bases not matched to a gene. This CDR3 is CASSSRLAGAPGKHNEQFF. The CDR3 DNA is TGTGCCAGCAGCTCCCGACTAGCGGGGGCGCCGGGTAAACACAATGAGCAGTTCTTC.

V gene TRBV13 combines with J gene TRBJ1-1; D remains unclear. This CDR3 spans 15 amino acids. Trimming removed 4 bases at V and 1 base at J, with 13 bases between. CDR1 is PRHDT and CDR2 is FYEKMQ in the germline V gene (reference sequence). The CDR3 is CASSWTPDTNTEAFF. The CDR3 DNA reads TGTGCCAGCAGCTGGACCCCCGACACGAACACTGAAGCTTTCTTT.